One and the same sample provided the 13 T cell receptor beta chains below, sequenced in a study of T-cell reconstitution after alpha-beta-depleted transplantation in children. Unique molecular identifiers were incorporated when the TCRbeta library was constructed. TCRdb analysed the PCR reads with MiXCR anew, one entry per CDR3 protein. Among roughly 500,000 distinct CDR3 sequences listed, 15% to 20% were seen once. Sequenced material: PBMCs from the stem cell graft donor, taken from the stem cell graft. These receptors came from a human donor who donated a stem cell graft to a child with acute lymphoblastic leukemia.

This sequence joins TRBV10-3 and TRBJ1-5, with 7 bases that match TRBD1. The CDR3 covers 14 residues. V was clipped by 8 bases and J by 4 bases; unmatched bases: 8. Germline V lookup: CDR1 ENHRY, CDR2 SYGVKD. Here the CDR3 DNA reads TGTGCCATCGGCCAGGGGGGAAGTAATCAGCCCCAGCATTTT. This codes for CAIGQGGSNQPQHF.

The gene calls are TRBV2 and TRBJ2-1; 12 bases are shared with TRBD2. V was pared by 1 base and J by 8 bases, with 6 bases of the junction left unmatched. Germline CDR1 reads SNHLY; CDR2 reads FYNNEI. The CDR3 loop spans 16 amino acids. The CDR3 reads CASSEGLAGDRDEQFF. For the CDR3, the DNA is TGTGCCAGCAGTGAAGGACTAGCGGGAGATCGTGATGAGCAGTTCTTC.

The genes are TRBV15 and TRBJ1-6; weak D call: TRBD1 (5 bases). Germline CDR1 is LNHNV and CDR2 is YYDKDF (reference sequence). This CDR3 is 13 amino acids long. Trimming left V 5 bases short and J 8 bases short, with 10 bases between. CDR3 nucleotides: TGTGCCACCAGCGGGACCACGGATTCACCCCTCCACTTT. This sequence encodes CATSGTTDSPLHF.

This clonotype appeared a few times. J is TRBJ2-7 and V is TRBV2, with D possibly TRBD2 on 6 matching bases. The CDR3 extends over 15 amino acids. V gave up 6 bases and J gave up 4 bases, with 19 bases separating them. The germline V gene encodes CDR1 SNHLY and CDR2 FYNNEI. The CDR3 DNA reads TGTGCCAGCAGGGAGGGCGGAAGAGAAGATTACGAGCAGTACTTC. Its protein product is CASREGGREDYEQYF.

This clonotype was seen a few times. The chain carries TRBV6-2 or TRBV6-3 and TRBJ2-5; D unclear. This CDR3 spans 12 amino acids. Germline V gives CDR1 MNHEY, CDR2 SVGEGT. Trimming shortened V by 5 bases and J by 4 bases, and 8 bases separated the two germline ends. The CDR3 nucleotides read TGTGCCAGCAGTGTCTGGGGAGAGACCCAGTACTTC. As protein: CASSVWGETQYF.

This clonotype was observed a few times. The chain links TRBV9 to TRBJ1-2, with D maybe TRBD1 (6 bases). Germline values: CDR1 SGDLS, CDR2 YYNGEE. The CDR3 length is 14 residues. Trimming took 0 bases from V and 6 from J, leaving 12 bases between them. This CDR3 reads CASSVEPGADGYTF. The DNA of the CDR3 is TGTGCCAGCAGCGTAGAACCAGGGGCGGATGGCTACACCTTC.

The gene calls are TRBV27 and TRBJ2-1; 7 bases are a match to TRBD2. The germline gives CDR1 MNHEY, CDR2 SMNVEV (reference sequence). CDR3 length: 16 amino acids. V dropped 2 bases and J dropped 12; count of bases not matched to a gene: 16. The CDR3: CASSLPEGLAVGVQFF. Here the CDR3 DNA reads TGTGCCAGCAGTTTACCGGAAGGGCTAGCGGTGGGGGTGCAGTTCTTC.

This clonotype was counted ten times or more. In DNA form, the CDR3 reads TGCAGCGTTGAACCCCTACGGTTTCGATATGAAGCTTTCTTT. Amino acids: CSVEPLRFRYEAFF. The J gene is TRBJ1-1, the V gene TRBV29-1; D call uncertain. V was trimmed by 2 bases and J by 7 bases, leaving 17 bases between them. The CDR3 is 14 residues long. The germline gives CDR1 SQVTM, CDR2 ANQGSEA.

This rearrangement joins TRBV27 to TRBJ2-3; no definite D call. CDR1 MNHEY and CDR2 SMNVEV come from the germline V gene (reference sequence). This CDR3 has 14 residues. The V gene lost 10 bases and the J gene lost 1 base, with 15 bases spanning the gap. The DNA for the CDR3 is TGTGCCACCAGCCTACCGAGCGGCACAGATACGCAGTATTTT. Translation gives CATSLPSGTDTQYF.

The chain is built from TRBV6-1 and TRBJ2-5; 7 bases agree with TRBD1. The CDR3 is made up of 14 amino acids. V gave up 6 bases and J gave up 3 bases; unmatched junction bases: 7. Germline CDR1 and CDR2: MNHNS and SASEGT. Here the CDR3 reads CASRPGTVKETQYF. In DNA form, the CDR3 reads TGTGCCAGCAGGCCCGGGACAGTTAAAGAGACCCAGTACTTC.

The gene calls are TRBV21-1 and TRBJ1-1; TRBD1, the table's D call, lacks a check against the DNA. TRBV21-1 is reported as a pseudogene. The CDR3 sequence is 15 residues long. Here the CDR3 reads CASSIWTGGNTEAFF. CDR3 bases: TGTGCCAGCAGCATCTGGACAGGGGGAAACACTGAAGCTTTCTTT.

This clonotype was found a few times. The chain is built from TRBV12-3 or TRBV12-4 and TRBJ2-2; TRBD2 agrees at 7 bases. The length of the CDR3 is 16 residues. The V segment lost 6 bases and the J segment 5 bases; nucleotides outside the gene matches: 12. The CDR3 sequence is CASSRPQGGKTGELFF. For the CDR3, the DNA is TGTGCCAGCAGCCGTCCGCAGGGAGGGAAGACCGGGGAGCTGTTTTTT.

The gene calls are TRBV29-1 and TRBJ2-7; a weak D match, TRBD2 (5 bases). The V gene's germline CDR1 is SQVTM and CDR2 ANQGSEA. V was pared by 6 bases and J by 4 bases, with 10 bases between. The CDR3 extends over 11 amino acids. The chain's CDR3 is CSVTTGYEQYF. In DNA, the CDR3 is TGCAGCGTGACGACGGGGTACGAGCAGTACTTC.